The 25 T cell receptor beta chains in this list originate from one sample, sequenced in a study of spatial heterogeneity in lung cancer. This sample's time point: sample taken at primary tumor resection. Without sorting, whole RNA was sequenced from tumor, nontumor lung or frozen PBMC. From the 5' RACE reads, TCRdb called clonotypes with MiXCR, one entry per CDR3 protein. The sample lists 4,900 or so distinct CDR3 sequences; over 15% were seen once. The sample in question was PBMCs, obtained at surgery. Receptors originate from a male donor with early-stage non-small cell lung cancer.

This clonotype came up many times. The chain uses TRBV15 and TRBJ2-3; 7 positions match TRBD2. The V and J ends lost 8 bases and 2 bases, in that order; junction bases with no gene match: 1. Germline assignment: CDR1 LNHNV and CDR2 YYDKDF (reference sequence). The CDR3 loop spans 12 amino acids. The chain's CDR3 is CATGTTTDTQYF. As DNA, the CDR3 is TGTGCCACCGGGACTACCACAGATACGCAGTATTTT.

This clonotype was picked up many times. CDR3 protein: CASSFGGLGTEAFF. For the CDR3, the DNA is TGTGCCAGCAGCTTCGGGGGATTAGGGACTGAAGCTTTCTTT. The chain carries TRBV7-8 and TRBJ1-1, with D perhaps TRBD1 (5 bases). The V end was cut by 3 bases, the J end by 5 bases, with 13 bases between. The CDR3 has 14 residues. Germline lookup yields CDR1 SGHVS and CDR2 FQNEAQ.

This clonotype has more than one count but fewer than ten. The V call is TRBV5-1, the J call TRBJ2-5; 7 bases line up with TRBD1. The ends lost 4 bases at V and 1 base at J; junction bases unmatched: 10. The germline CDR1 and CDR2 sequences are SGHRS and YFSETQ. The CDR3 is 16 amino acids. Here the CDR3 DNA reads TGCGCCAGCAGCCTGCGAGGGGACAGATCCCAAGAGACCCAGTACTTC. Encoded protein: CASSLRGDRSQETQYF.

This clonotype is classed as medium-sized. The chain recombines TRBV6-2 or TRBV6-3 with TRBJ2-5; 8 nucleotides agree with TRBD1. The CDR3 consists of 12 residues. The ends lost 10 bases at V and 3 bases at J; junction bases unmatched: 4. Germline CDR1 MNHEY, CDR2 SVGEGT. The CDR3 nucleotides read TGTGCCAACTCGGACAGGGAAGAGACCCAGTACTTC. Translating it yields CANSDREETQYF.

Many counts were recorded for this clonotype. The rearrangement links TRBV20-1 to TRBJ2-1; 8 bases are shared with TRBD2. Germline V gives CDR1 DFQATT, CDR2 SNEGSKA (reference sequence). The length of the CDR3 is 16 residues. The V gene end was trimmed by 4 bases and the J gene end by 12 bases; junction bases not matched to a gene: 20. This CDR3 is CSATPPQASGPRRQFF. CDR3 DNA: TGCAGTGCTACGCCCCCCCAGGCTAGCGGGCCCCGAAGGCAGTTCTTC.

This clonotype is labeled as medium-sized (0.01 to 0.1%). This sequence joins TRBV29-1 and TRBJ2-7, with D possibly TRBD1 on 6 matching bases. Germline CDR1 SQVTM, CDR2 ANQGSEA. The CDR3 runs 14 residues. The V end lost 3 bases, the J end lost 2 bases, and 14 bases lay between the germline ends. The CDR3 nucleotides read TGCAGCGTTGAGTACCAGGGGCTAACCTACGAGCAGTACTTC. As protein: CSVEYQGLTYEQYF.

This clonotype is judged medium-sized (0.01 to 0.1%). The CDR3 loop is CASRRDTSTDTQYF. For the CDR3, the DNA is TGCGCCAGCAGGCGGGACACAAGCACAGATACGCAGTATTTT. The chain is built from TRBV5-1 and TRBJ2-3; D is perhaps TRBD1 or TRBD2 (6 bases each). The CDR3 is made up of 14 amino acids. In germline, CDR1 is SGHRS, CDR2 YFSETQ. The germline V and J ends were trimmed by 5 bases and 0 bases, with 10 bases remaining between them.

This clonotype is medium-sized. This chain uses TRBV18 with TRBJ2-7; D ambiguous. The CDR3 extends over 16 amino acids. Germline V gene data show CDR1 as KGHSH and CDR2 as LQKENI. Trimming took off 3 bases at V and 6 bases at J, with 21 bases between the two ends. DNA of the CDR3: TGTGCCAGCTCACCGACCGGTGGCTCTACTGCGTCCGAGCAGTACTTC. Protein: CASSPTGGSTASEQYF.

This clonotype is labeled medium-sized (0.01 to 0.1%). The chain employs TRBV7-9 and TRBJ1-2, with TRBD1 as a possible D gene (5 bases). Germline V gene data show CDR1 as SEHNR and CDR2 as FQNEAQ (reference sequence). The V end was cut by 5 bases, the J end by 3 bases, with 10 bases between. CDR3 length equals 13 residues. CDR3 region: CASSPGLYYGYTF. CDR3 DNA sequence: TGTGCCAGCAGCCCGGGACTCTACTATGGCTACACCTTC.

In its sample, this clonotype is medium-sized (0.01 to 0.1%). The chain uses TRBV21-1 and TRBJ2-7; the listed D gene, TRBD1, was not tested against the DNA. TRBV21-1 is a known pseudogene. The CDR3 runs 19 residues. The CDR3 reads CASSNDRGDKTNSSYEQYF. CDR3 sequence (DNA): TGTGCCAGCAGCAACGACAGGGGTGATAAAACTAATAGCTCCTACGAGCAGTACTTC.

This clonotype is medium-sized. V usage is TRBV5-6 and J usage is TRBJ2-3; maybe TRBD1 (6 bases). The germline V gene has CDR1 SGHDT and CDR2 YYEEEE. The V end was cut by 3 bases, the J end by 4 bases, with 15 bases between. This CDR3 has 15 residues. CDR3 in amino acids: CASSSDSSRPDTQYF. The CDR3 nucleotides read TGTGCCAGCAGCTCGGACAGTTCCCGCCCAGATACGCAGTATTTT. The full variable domain, in which reference TRBV5-6 and TRBJ2-3 provide the parts outside the CDR3, is DAGVTQSPTHLIKTRGQQVTLRCSPKSGHDTVSWYQQALGQGPQFIFQYYEEEERQRGNFPDRFSGHQFPNYSSELNVNALLLGDSALYLCASSSDSSRPDTQYFGPGTRLTVL.

By share, this clonotype ranks as medium-sized. J is TRBJ2-1 and V is TRBV10-3; 10 bases are a match to TRBD2. The CDR3 has 13 amino acids. Per germline, CDR1 ENHRY and CDR2 SYGVKD. Trimming at V came to 4 bases and at J to 10 bases, leaving 4 bases not matched to a gene. The CDR3 DNA reads TGTGCCATCAGTGTAGCGGGGGGTCGAGAGCAGTTCTTC. Its protein product is CAISVAGGREQFF.

This clonotype is labeled as medium-sized. J is TRBJ2-3 and V is TRBV7-3; TRBD1 matches at 7 bases. The trim removed 5 bases at V and 0 bases at J, leaving 5 bases unmatched. The length of the CDR3 is 15 residues. Looked up from germline, CDR1 is SGHTA and CDR2 is FQGTGA. In DNA form, the CDR3 reads TGTGCCAGCAGCCCCGGGACAGTTAGCACAGATACGCAGTATTTT. Amino acid sequence: CASSPGTVSTDTQYF.

This clonotype was seen at least ten times. The chain has TRBV5-1 and TRBJ1-4; 8 nucleotides match TRBD1. The CDR3 is made up of 18 amino acids. The germline gives CDR1 SGHRS, CDR2 YFSETQ. The J segment lost 7 bases and the V segment lost 2 bases, leaving 16 bases of the junction unmatched. The DNA of the CDR3 is TGCGCCAGCAGCTTCTCCCTCGGACAGGGCGCAGTTCGTGAAAAACTGTTTTTT. Its protein product is CASSFSLGQGAVREKLFF.

By its share, this clonotype is medium-sized. The CDR3 DNA reads as TGCGCCAGCAGCTTCAGTGCTGGGGACAGTGAAGCTTTCTTT. This sequence encodes CASSFSAGDSEAFF. V and J are TRBV5-1 and TRBJ1-1; 7 bases align to TRBD1. The V and J ends lost 2 bases and 7 bases, in that order; junction bases with no gene match: 8. This CDR3 contains 14 residues. Germline V gene data show CDR1 as SGHRS and CDR2 as YFSETQ.

This clonotype is termed medium-sized (0.01 to 0.1%). Here the CDR3 DNA reads TGTGCCAGCAGTTTAACTGGGACGATCAATGAGCAGTTCTTC. This sequence encodes CASSLTGTINEQFF. V is TRBV27 and J is TRBJ2-1; D possibly uses TRBD1 or TRBD2 (5 bases each). With 2 bases removed from V and 6 bases from J, the gap between germline ends came to 11 bases. CDR1 and CDR2 (germline): MNHEY, SMNVEV (reference sequence). This CDR3 spans 14 amino acids.

This clonotype is judged medium-sized. This sequence joins TRBV6-5 and TRBJ2-1; D is undetermined. V dropped 8 bases and J dropped 7 bases, with 12 bases sitting between them. Germline CDR1 reads MNHEY; CDR2 reads SVGAGI. This CDR3 is 12 amino acids long. The chain's CDR3 is CASSPFRNEQFF. CDR3 DNA: TGTGCCAGCTCCCCCTTTCGGAATGAGCAGTTCTTC.

The chain joins TRBV12-3 or TRBV12-4 to TRBJ1-2; TRBD1 aligns across 7 bases. With 5 bases clipped from V and 6 bases from J, the junction kept 6 bases outside the gene matches. This CDR3 has 13 residues. CDR3 amino acids: CASSPQGDDGYTF. In nucleotides, the CDR3 is TGTGCCAGCAGTCCCCAGGGGGATGATGGCTACACCTTC.

This clonotype was counted many times. Written as DNA, the CDR3 is TGCGCCAGCAGCCAGGGGACAGCCCTAACCGGGGAGCTGTTTTTT. It yields the protein CASSQGTALTGELFF. The chain employs TRBV4-1 and TRBJ2-2; 7 bases fit TRBD1. J gave up 5 bases and V 3 bases, and 6 bases lay outside the gene matches. Germline CDR1 is MGHRA and CDR2 is YSYEKL. CDR3 length: 15 amino acids.

This clonotype counts as medium-sized (0.01 to 0.1%). The rearrangement links TRBV7-2 to TRBJ2-7; TRBD2 matches at 11 bases. Germline-derived CDR1 and CDR2 are SGHTA and FQGNSA. V trimming: 1 base; J trimming: 3 bases; junction bases outside the gene matches: 5. The CDR3 extends over 16 amino acids. The CDR3 loop reads CASSLVGTSGGYEQYF. In DNA form, the CDR3 reads TGTGCCAGCAGCTTAGTTGGGACTAGCGGAGGCTACGAGCAGTACTTC.

This clonotype turned up a few times. The chain links TRBV3-1 to TRBJ2-5; 8 positions match TRBD1. CDR1 and CDR2 from the germline V gene are LGHDT and YNNKEL (reference sequence). The CDR3 spans 16 residues. The V segment lost 0 bases and the J segment 3 bases; nucleotides outside the gene matches: 6. CDR3 in DNA: TGTGCCAGCAGCCAAGATTGGACAGGGCTAAAAGAGACCCAGTACTTC. This gives the protein CASSQDWTGLKETQYF.

By frequency in the sample, this clonotype is medium-sized. V and J are TRBV5-1 and TRBJ2-1, with TRBD2 matching over 7 bases. The germline V gene encodes CDR1 SGHRS and CDR2 YFSETQ. J lost 2 bases, V lost 0 bases, and 2 bases had no gene match. The CDR3 extends over 15 amino acids. The CDR3 protein is CASSLEAGAYNEQFF. CDR3 sequence (DNA): TGCGCCAGCAGCTTGGAGGCGGGGGCCTACAATGAGCAGTTCTTC.

This clonotype counts as medium-sized. V and J are TRBV5-1 and TRBJ1-5; maybe TRBD1 (5 bases). CDR1 is SGHRS and CDR2 is YFSETQ in the germline V gene. V dropped 4 bases and J dropped 5 bases, with 19 bases sitting between them. The CDR3 contains 16 residues. The CDR3 reads CASSPEGTGLYQPQHF. Here the CDR3 DNA reads TGCGCCAGCAGCCCGGAAGGGACGGGACTCTATCAGCCCCAGCATTTT.

This clonotype is classed as medium-sized. The chain combines TRBV7-9 with TRBJ1-3; D is possibly TRBD1 (5 bases). Trimming shortened V by 5 bases and J by 0 bases, and 8 bases separated the two germline ends. Per the germline V gene, CDR1 is SEHNR and CDR2 is FQNEAQ (reference sequence). This CDR3 region has 14 residues. The CDR3: CASSPGVSGNTIYF. CDR3 DNA: TGTGCCAGCAGCCCGGGGGTCTCTGGAAACACCATATATTTT.

This clonotype is judged medium-sized. The V call is TRBV29-1, the J call TRBJ1-2; TRBD1 is a possible D gene (6 bases). Looked up from germline, CDR1 is SQVTM and CDR2 is ANQGSEA. Trimming removed 0 bases from V and 3 bases from J, with 17 bases in between. The CDR3 is made up of 16 amino acids. Here the CDR3 reads CSVEDGLRQGYYGYTF. The CDR3 coding sequence is TGCAGCGTTGAAGACGGGCTTAGGCAGGGGTACTATGGCTACACCTTC.